This T cell receptor beta chain was obtained from a study of blood T cells in healthy people across ages. A second PCR, run for about 7 to 11 cycles, used a sample-barcoded 5' primer plus a J-beta primer mix. TCRdb processed the 5' RACE reads anew with MiXCR; each CDR3 protein has one entry. The sample yields 1.5 million to 2 million distinct CDR3 sequences, around 35% seen once. V was pared by 2 bases and J by 3 bases, with 9 bases between. The length of the CDR3 is 14 residues. The germline CDR1 and CDR2 sequences are SGHRS and YFSETQ. The sequence derives from a woman in her twenties or thirties in good health. This chain links TRBV5-1 with TRBJ2-1; tentative D call: TRBD1 (6 bases). The sequenced material came from blood. The CDR3, as DNA: TGCGCCAGCAGCTTTAACAGGGTCTACAATGAGCAGTTCTTC. Encoded protein: CASSFNRVYNEQFF.